The next 30 T cell receptor beta chains were all read from a single sample in a study of molecular identifiers for immune sequencing clone quantification (dated 2018 in TCRdb). The receptor library was made with PCR. TCRdb records Illumina HiSeq 4000 as the sequencer. TCRdb reanalyzed the raw reads on its own, using fastp at Q25 for trimming and MiXCR for clone calling, and kept in-frame beta chains. A single entry per CDR3 protein holds the most common genes and DNA from its merged rows. This sample has around 89,000 distinct CDR3 sequences in its table, and around 17% of those were observed once. The top ten clones comprise about 0.85% of the sample. Material for sequencing was naive CD8+ T cells from blood, with Jurkat cell RNA spiked in. The sample's cell subset or site, from its label and the paper: FACS-sorted CD8+CD4-CCR7+CD45RA+ naive T cells. These receptors were collected from a human donor in good health. Some libraries in this study had Jurkat cell RNA spiked in.

Worth noting for this clonotype: Given a much more abundant clone one base away, this may be a read error. V and J are TRBV28 and TRBJ1-2; D perhaps matches TRBD1 (5 bases). Germline V gene lookup returns CDR1 MDHEN and CDR2 SYDVKM. With 6 bases removed from V and 4 bases from J, the gap between germline ends came to 18 bases. The CDR3 is 15 residues long. The CDR3 loop is CASSTRTGAAYGYTF. Written as DNA, the CDR3 is TGTGCCAGCAGCACCCGAACCGGGGCCGCCTATGGCTACACCTTC.

This clonotype has a count of ten or more. J is TRBJ2-3 and V is TRBV27; D perhaps matches TRBD1 (5 bases). In germline, CDR1 is MNHEY, CDR2 SMNVEV (reference sequence). CDR3 length: 15 residues. The V and J ends lost 6 bases and 2 bases respectively, with 15 bases between them. Written as DNA, the CDR3 is TGTGCCAGCAGCCCCATGGGCGGACACACAGATACGCAGTATTTT. Translated, it gives CASSPMGGHTDTQYF.

This chain connects TRBV5-8 to TRBJ2-1, with 7 bases lining up with TRBD2. The DNA end lines up better with TRBJ2-7; the J call may be wrong. Germline V gene data show CDR1 as SGHTS and CDR2 as YDEGEE. This CDR3 is 16 amino acids long. The CDR3 spells CASSLGGGSSYNEQYF. CDR3 in DNA: TGTGCCAGCAGCTTGGGCGGGGGAAGCTCCTACAATGAGCAGTACTTC.

In its sample, this clonotype was seen many times. The chain joins TRBV20-1 to TRBJ2-7; perhaps TRBD2 as D (5 bases). Trimming took 4 bases from V and 7 from J, leaving 20 bases between them. The CDR3 contains 14 residues. From germline, CDR1 is DFQATT and CDR2 SNEGSKA (reference sequence). The DNA for the CDR3 is TGCAGTGCTAAAGACGGAACTAGGGCGTGGGAGCAGTACTTC. Translation: CSAKDGTRAWEQYF.

This clonotype has a handful of counts. A read error may be the cause here, since a much bigger clone is one base away. The chain couples TRBV7-6 to TRBJ2-2; D call uncertain. The CDR3 sequence is 14 residues long. V was cut by 0 bases and J by 6 bases, with 8 bases left in between. Germline values: CDR1 SGHVS, CDR2 FNYEAQ. CDR3 protein: CASSLAPGAGELFF. CDR3 DNA sequence: TGTGCCAGCAGCTTAGCTCCGGGCGCCGGGGAGCTGTTTTTT.

Notes on this clonotype: A read error may be the cause here, since a much bigger clone is one base away. The V and J genes are TRBV7-6 and TRBJ1-5, with 7 bases aligning to TRBD1. The germline V gene has CDR1 SGHVS and CDR2 FNYEAQ. CDR3 length equals 14 residues. The CDR3 reads CASSLGRGGQPRHF. CDR3 nucleotide sequence: TGTGCCAGCAGCTTAGGTCGAGGGGGCCAGCCCCGGCATTTT.

This clonotype was seen ten or more times. CDR3 in amino acids: CASSSQELYNEQFF. Written as DNA, the CDR3 is TGTGCCAGCAGCTCACAGGAACTATACAATGAGCAGTTCTTC. The J gene is TRBJ2-1, the V gene TRBV11-2; D possibly corresponds to TRBD1 (5 bases). Germline V CDR1 and CDR2: SGHAT, FQNNGV. CDR3 size: 14 residues. V lost 4 bases to trimming and J lost 4 bases, with 11 bases between them.

Regarding this clonotype: The junction departs from germline at one end; a sequencing error may be responsible. The rearrangement uses TRBV3-1 and TRBJ2-5, with D maybe TRBD2 (5 bases). CDR1 is LGHDT, CDR2 YNNKEL, per germline (reference sequence). The CDR3 length is 15 residues. The CDR3 here is CASSQDSSPQETQYF. CDR3 bases: TGTGCCAGCAGCCAAGACTCTAGCCCCCAAGAGACCCAGTATTTC.

This clonotype was seen many times. The chain uses TRBV29-1 and TRBJ1-3, with D unclear. The CDR3 has 17 amino acids. The V end was cut by 4 bases, the J end by 2 bases, with 21 bases between. Germline values: CDR1 SQVTM, CDR2 ANQGSEA. CDR3 in amino acids: CSVVIPPRLSTGNTIYF. CDR3 in DNA: TGCAGCGTTGTGATACCCCCCCGACTATCGACTGGAAACACCATATATTTT.

This clonotype was recorded many times. The chain has TRBV30 and TRBJ1-1, with D maybe TRBD1 (5 bases). The V gene lost 3 bases and the J gene lost 5 bases, with 19 bases spanning the gap. The germline V gene has CDR1 GTSNPN and CDR2 SVGIG (reference sequence). This CDR3 spans 15 amino acids. CDR3 in amino acids: CAWSDTGLMGTEAFF. In DNA, the CDR3 is TGTGCCTGGAGCGATACGGGACTTATGGGGACTGAAGCTTTCTTT. The complete variable domain, with remaining parts taken from reference TRBV30 and TRBJ1-1, reads SQTIHQWPATLVQPVGSPLSLECTVEGTSNPNLYWYRQAAGRGLQLLFYSVGIGQISSEVPQNLSASRPQDRQFILSSKKLLLSDSGFYLCAWSDTGLMGTEAFFGQGTRLTVV.

This clonotype has more than one count but fewer than ten. The V gene is TRBV20-1, the J gene TRBJ2-7, with 7 positions matching TRBD1. Germline lookup yields CDR1 DFQATT and CDR2 SNEGSKA (reference sequence). The J segment lost 5 bases and the V segment lost 3 bases, leaving 7 bases of the junction unmatched. The CDR3 loop spans 13 amino acids. CDR3 sequence: CSARWQGDNEQYF. The CDR3 nucleotides are TGCAGTGCTAGGTGGCAGGGGGACAACGAGCAGTACTTC.

This clonotype was seen ten or more times. The chain couples TRBV29-1 to TRBJ2-7; possible D gene TRBD2, 5 bases. Germline V gene lookup returns CDR1 SQVTM and CDR2 ANQGSEA. The CDR3 covers 14 residues. V lost 4 bases, J lost 0 bases, and 13 bases lay in between. CDR3 nucleotide sequence: TGCAGCGTTGTGGTTCGAGGGAACTCCTACGAGCAGTACTTC. It is translated as CSVVVRGNSYEQYF.

This chain uses TRBV6-2 or TRBV6-3 with TRBJ2-7, with 9 bases identical to TRBD1. Trimming cost V 5 bases and J 6 bases; bases outside gene matches: 5. This CDR3 spans 13 amino acids. Germline-derived CDR1 and CDR2 are MNHEY and SVGEGT. The CDR3 sequence: CASSGGTGIEQYF. The CDR3 region has the DNA TGTGCCAGCAGTGGCGGGACAGGGATCGAGCAGTACTTC.

The chain employs TRBV29-1 and TRBJ2-7; TRBD2 aligns across 13 bases. J lost 2 bases, V lost 1 base, and 11 bases had no gene match. The CDR3 is 18 amino acids. The germline V gene has CDR1 SQVTM and CDR2 ANQGSEA. CDR3 in DNA: TGCAGCGTTGAAGGTTGGGGGACTAGCGGGACGTTTACCTACGAGCAGTACTTC. This encodes CSVEGWGTSGTFTYEQYF.

In this sample, this clonotype turned up once. The rearrangement uses TRBV29-1 and TRBJ2-5; D gene uncertain. CDR1 is SQVTM and CDR2 is ANQGSEA in the germline V gene. Trimming took 2 bases from V and 4 from J, leaving 5 bases between them. The CDR3 length is 11 residues. The CDR3 reads CSVETPETQYF. Written as DNA, the CDR3 is TGCAGCGTTGAAACTCCAGAGACCCAGTACTTC.

The sample holds many counts of this clonotype. This chain links TRBV19 with TRBJ2-7, with D tentatively TRBD1 (5 bases). The CDR3 is made up of 12 amino acids. V lost 7 bases and J 5 bases, leaving 12 bases between the germline ends. Germline-derived CDR1 and CDR2 are LNHDA and SQIVND (reference sequence). The CDR3 is CASNAGSHEQYF. In DNA, the CDR3 is TGTGCCAGTAATGCAGGGTCCCACGAGCAGTACTTC.

The J gene is TRBJ2-1, the V gene TRBV7-3; 11 bases map to TRBD1. CDR3 size: 16 residues. V was clipped by 3 bases and J by 2 bases; unmatched bases: 3. Germline CDR1 SGHTA, CDR2 FQGTGA. Here the CDR3 DNA reads TGTGCCAGCAGCTTGCTGGACAGGGGGCCCTACAATGAGCAGTTCTTC. Protein product: CASSLLDRGPYNEQFF.

In this sample, this clonotype turned up many times. This chain links TRBV5-6 with TRBJ1-1; D unclear. The CDR3 is made up of 15 amino acids. Per germline, CDR1 SGHDT and CDR2 YYEEEE. Trimming took off 3 bases at V and 0 bases at J, with 12 bases between the two ends. DNA of the CDR3: TGTGCCAGCAGCTCGGGCGACACTTTGAACACTGAAGCTTTCTTT. Its protein is CASSSGDTLNTEAFF.

This clonotype was found many times. The chain has TRBV6-1 and TRBJ2-7, with D perhaps matching TRBD2 (5 bases). Germline values: CDR1 MNHNS, CDR2 SASEGT. With 1 base removed from V and 1 base from J, the gap between germline ends came to 8 bases. The CDR3 covers 14 residues. The CDR3 DNA is TGTGCCAGCAGTGAAGTTCCGGGATCCTACGAGCAGTACTTC. Protein sequence: CASSEVPGSYEQYF.

This clonotype was detected many times. This chain links TRBV3-1 with TRBJ2-4; D possibly matches TRBD1 or TRBD2 (6 bases each). Germline V CDR1 and CDR2: LGHDT, YNNKEL (reference sequence). CDR3 length: 14 amino acids. V was pared by 1 base and J by 8 bases, with 12 bases between. The CDR3 reads CASSQGSGEDIQYF. In DNA form, the CDR3 reads TGTGCCAGCAGCCAAGGTTCAGGGGAGGACATTCAGTACTTC.

This clonotype was picked up many times. V gene TRBV10-3 combines with J gene TRBJ1-5; D remains ambiguous. Germline V gene data show CDR1 as ENHRY and CDR2 as SYGVKD. The CDR3 contains 12 residues. V dropped 2 bases and J dropped 6 bases, with 5 bases sitting between them. The DNA of the CDR3 is TGTGCCATCAGTGAGATGGGTCAGCCCCAGCATTTT. It yields the protein CAISEMGQPQHF.

This clonotype occurred many times. The genes are TRBV5-1 and TRBJ2-7; 8 bases are shared with TRBD1. CDR1 and CDR2 (germline): SGHRS, YFSETQ. The trim removed 4 bases at V and 6 bases at J, leaving 6 bases unmatched. The CDR3 contains 13 residues. CDR3: CASSPSTGGEQYF. CDR3 bases: TGCGCCAGCAGCCCCTCAACAGGGGGCGAGCAGTACTTC.

This clonotype has a count of ten or more. This chain uses TRBV7-9 with TRBJ2-1; 10 bases are a match to TRBD2. V lost 5 bases to trimming and J lost 3 bases; unmatched junction nucleotides: 4. This CDR3 is 15 amino acids long. Germline V gene lookup returns CDR1 SEHNR and CDR2 FQNEAQ (reference sequence). CDR3 sequence (DNA): TGTGCCAGCAGCCTACTAGCGGGGAACTACAATGAGCAGTTCTTC. Translating it yields CASSLLAGNYNEQFF.

The chain has TRBV10-3 and TRBJ2-5; TRBD1 matches at 7 bases. This CDR3 contains 16 residues. Germline loops: CDR1 ENHRY, CDR2 SYGVKD. J lost 5 bases, V lost 2 bases, and 11 bases had no gene match. The CDR3 sequence: CAISEPQGDRGETQYF. In DNA, the CDR3 is TGTGCCATCAGTGAGCCCCAGGGGGACCGCGGTGAGACCCAGTACTTC.

This clonotype was counted many times. This sequence joins TRBV28 and TRBJ2-7; a weak D match, TRBD1 (5 bases). CDR1 and CDR2 from the germline V gene are MDHEN and SYDVKM. Trimming shortened V by 8 bases and J by 3 bases, and 11 bases separated the two germline ends. CDR3 size: 12 residues. The CDR3 DNA reads as TGTGCCAGCCGATCGGACATCTACGAGCAGTACTTC. Its translation: CASRSDIYEQYF.

This clonotype has ten or more counts. One junction end does not reproduce the germline sequence, and a read error may be involved. In DNA, the CDR3 is TGTGCCAGTAGTCCGCTAGCGGGGGGCCCCATAGCCTTT. It translates to CASSPLAGGPIAF. This chain uses TRBV19 with TRBJ2-3; TRBD2 matches at 11 bases. Germline CDR1 LNHDA, CDR2 SQIVND (reference sequence). The CDR3 loop spans 13 amino acids.

The table lists this clonotype with many counts. This rearrangement joins TRBV4-3 to TRBJ2-1; D might be TRBD1 (5 bases). The CDR3 totals 16 residues. Germline values: CDR1 LGHNA, CDR2 YSLEER. V was shortened by 4 bases and J by 3 bases, with 16 bases between the two germline ends. The DNA of the CDR3 is TGCGCCAGCAGCCCATATACCCAGGGCAACTACAATGAGCAGTTCTTC. Translated: CASSPYTQGNYNEQFF.

The V call is TRBV6-2 or TRBV6-3, the J call TRBJ2-3; the match to TRBD2 covers 8 bases. After removal of 8 bases from V and 2 bases from J, the junction contained 21 bases not matched to a gene. The CDR3 is 19 amino acids. Germline CDR1 and CDR2: MNHEY and SVGEGT. CDR3 nucleotide sequence: TGTGCCAGCGAGCCTTGGAGGTTGCGGACTAGCACCCTCACAGATACGCAGTATTTT. Its protein product is CASEPWRLRTSTLTDTQYF.

About this clonotype: One base away lies a much larger clone, so this may be a sequencing read error. This chain connects TRBV5-6 to TRBJ2-1; D is uncertain. CDR1 is SGHDT and CDR2 is YYEEEE in the germline V gene. The CDR3 runs 12 residues. Here the CDR3 DNA reads TGTACCAGCAGCTTGATTAGTAATGAGCAGTTCTTC. Translated, it gives CTSSLISNEQFF.

This clonotype has at least ten counts. V is TRBV7-9 and J is TRBJ2-2; the D is unclear. The CDR3 contains 12 residues. V lost 8 bases, J lost 3 bases, and 7 bases lay in between. Germline assignment: CDR1 SEHNR and CDR2 FQNEAQ (reference sequence). The CDR3 DNA follows: TGTGCCAGCTTCCAAGACACCGGGGAGCTGTTTTTT. Its protein is CASFQDTGELFF.